A single T cell receptor beta chain is shown here with its context. These data originate in a study of OX40 agonist ivuxolimab in advanced cancers. The assay was immunoSEQ multiplex PCR, and TCRdb's table has in-frame clones only and misses some. The data show approximately 74,000 clones, more than 70% seen once. The V gene's germline CDR1 is SGHNT and CDR2 YENEEA. CDR3 length: 15 amino acids. V dropped 5 bases and J dropped 5; count of bases not matched to a gene: 7. This chain connects TRBV11-3 to TRBJ2-5, with 11 positions matching TRBD1. This specimen consisted of CD4+ or CD8+ T cells sorted from blood, obtained in a trial of the OX40 agonist ivuxolimab. The sequence was collected from an adult with an advanced solid tumor such as melanoma, head and neck, liver or kidney cancer. The CDR3 bases are TGTGCCAGCAGCCCAGGACAGGGGGCGGGTGAGACCCAGTACTTC. Its translation is CASSPGQGAGETQYF.